Each of the 20 T cell receptor beta chains below was sequenced from the same sample in a study of Ad26.COV2.S vaccination and SARS-CoV-2 variants. Sequencing was performed with immunoSEQ multiplex PCR; in TCRdb, only in-frame clones are kept and a portion is missing. This sample has roughly 680,000 clones; more than 70% occur once, and the top ten carry roughly 1.5%. Documented treatment: over 15 received Ad26.COV2.S at low or high dose, single or two shots; about 5 received placebo; per-sample allocation not given. It was on day 63 after the first vaccine or placebo injection that samples were taken. The starting material was peripheral blood, obtained in a trial of Ad26.COV2.S vaccine versus placebo. The receptors were gathered from a person aged 18-65 years who received the Ad26.COV2.S COVID-19 vaccine or a placebo.

The J gene is TRBJ2-7, the V gene TRBV6-5; D may be TRBD2 (5 bases). Between the trimmed V and J ends, which lost 4 bases and 3 bases, there was a span of 10 bases. The CDR3 is 13 residues long. Germline CDR1 MNHEY, CDR2 SVGAGI. The CDR3 DNA reads TGTGCCAGCAGTTCCGGCGGGTACTACGAGCAGTACTTC. It is translated as CASSSGGYYEQYF.

With regard to this clone: The junction does not match germline at one end; this may be a read error. The V call is TRBV5-4, the J call TRBJ1-2; a weak D match, TRBD1 (5 bases). This CDR3 is built from 13 residues. The V gene's germline CDR1 is SGHNT and CDR2 YYREEE (reference sequence). The CDR3 DNA is TGTGCCAGCAGTTTGGGGGGGGACTATGGCTACACCTTC. Encoded protein: CASSLGGDYGYTF.

The chain employs TRBV12-3 or TRBV12-4 and TRBJ1-2; no clear D gene. Trimming took 3 bases from V and 6 from J, leaving 11 bases between them. The CDR3 extends over 13 amino acids. CDR3 coding DNA: TGTGCCAGCAGTTTCACGCCTCGGCATGGCTACACCTTC. Translation: CASSFTPRHGYTF.

This chain joins TRBV5-1 and TRBJ2-3, with D perhaps matching TRBD2 (6 bases). The germline CDR1 and CDR2 sequences are SGHRS and YFSETQ. CDR3 length: 15 amino acids. V lost 1 base to trimming and J lost 0 bases, with 9 bases between them. This CDR3 is CASSLPLASTDTQYF. As DNA, the CDR3 is TGCGCCAGCAGCTTGCCACTAGCAAGCACAGATACGCAGTATTTT.

The chain joins TRBV6-2 or TRBV6-3 to TRBJ2-6; no clear D gene. V gave up 1 base and J gave up 2 bases, with 12 bases separating them. Germline CDR1 reads MNHEY; CDR2 reads SVGEGT. The CDR3 runs 17 residues. The CDR3 coding sequence is TGTGCCAGCAGTTACTTTGGACGCGCTACTGGGGCCAACGTCCTGACTTTC. Translation gives CASSYFGRATGANVLTF.

The V and J genes are TRBV3-1 (or the pseudogene TRBV3-2) and TRBJ2-2, with TRBD2 identical over 7 bases. CDR1 is LGHDT, CDR2 YNNKEL, per germline (reference sequence). The CDR3 extends over 16 amino acids. J gave up 2 bases and V 2 bases, and 5 bases lay outside the gene matches. CDR3 loop: CASSQKGLTNTGELFF. DNA of the CDR3: TGTGCCAGCAGCCAAAAGGGACTAACCAACACCGGGGAGCTGTTTTTT.

The rearrangement joins TRBV29-1 to TRBJ2-3; D call uncertain. This CDR3 is 15 amino acids long. Germline CDR1 reads SQVTM; CDR2 reads ANQGSEA. Trimming cost V 4 bases and J 0 bases, with 14 bases left between them. The CDR3: CSVAVQRASTDTQYF. The DNA for the CDR3 is TGCAGCGTTGCCGTACAGCGTGCTAGCACAGATACGCAGTATTTT.

The V call is TRBV3-1 (or the pseudogene TRBV3-2), the J call TRBJ2-4; maybe TRBD2 (6 bases). The germline V gene encodes CDR1 LGHDT and CDR2 YNNKEL (reference sequence). Trimming took off 1 base at V and 3 bases at J, with 16 bases between the two ends. The CDR3 totals 17 residues. CDR3: CASSQATGRLGKNIQYF. CDR3 DNA: TGTGCCAGCAGCCAAGCGACGGGGAGGTTGGGCAAAAACATTCAGTACTTC.

The rearrangement uses TRBV7-9 and TRBJ1-2; D is perhaps TRBD1 (5 bases). Germline values: CDR1 SEHNR, CDR2 FQNEAQ (reference sequence). The ends were cut back, 5 bases at V and 6 bases at J, with 10 bases in the middle. CDR3 length equals 12 residues. CDR3 in amino acids: CASSRDGNGYTF. The CDR3 nucleotides are TGTGCCAGCAGCCGGGACGGAAATGGCTACACCTTC. Full variable domain (remainder filled in from reference TRBV7-9 and TRBJ1-2): DTGVSQNPRHKITKRGQNVTFRCDPISEHNRLYWYRQTLGQGPEFLTYFQNEAQLEKSRLLSDRFSAERPKGSFSTLEIQRTEQGDSAMYLCASSRDGNGYTFGSGTRLTVV.

The rearrangement uses TRBV5-1 and TRBJ2-6; D not resolved. CDR1 and CDR2 (germline): SGHRS, YFSETQ. The CDR3 is 18 residues long. Trimming left V 3 bases short and J 1 base short, with 17 bases between. The CDR3: CASSSTVLNRSGANVLTF. The CDR3 bases are TGCGCCAGCAGCTCTACGGTACTTAACAGATCTGGGGCCAACGTCCTGACTTTC.

This clone appeared many times. The chain's CDR3 is CASSYELPEQYF. DNA of the CDR3: TGTGCCAGCAGCTACGAACTACCCGAGCAGTACTTC. The chain uses TRBV11-1 and TRBJ2-7; no clear D gene. CDR3 length: 12 residues. Deletions cut 4 bases from V and 6 bases from J, with 10 bases between. The germline gives CDR1 SGHAT, CDR2 FQDESV (reference sequence).

The chain has TRBV6-2 or TRBV6-3 and TRBJ2-2; D is possibly TRBD1 (5 bases). Trimming took off 4 bases at V and 2 bases at J, with 14 bases between the two ends. CDR1 is MNHEY, CDR2 SVGEGT, per germline. The CDR3 runs 16 residues. The CDR3 loop reads CASSFRVPFNTGELFF. CDR3 in DNA: TGTGCCAGCAGTTTCAGGGTTCCCTTCAACACCGGGGAGCTGTTTTTT.

This chain links TRBV11-2 with TRBJ1-5, with D unclear. Trimming pared 1 base from V and 0 bases from J, leaving 7 bases between. The CDR3 covers 15 residues. Germline loops: CDR1 SGHAT, CDR2 FQNNGV. CDR3 nucleotides: TGTGCCAGCAGCTTAGGACATTATAGCAATCAGCCCCAGCATTTT. Its protein is CASSLGHYSNQPQHF.

The chain employs TRBV10-2 and TRBJ2-7, with D perhaps TRBD1 or TRBD2 (6 bases each). Trimming shortened V by 2 bases and J by 7 bases, and 21 bases separated the two germline ends. The CDR3 is 16 amino acids. Germline V gives CDR1 WSHSY, CDR2 SAAADI. The CDR3 spells CASSEGFSGRGGEQYF. The CDR3 DNA reads as TGCGCCAGCAGTGAGGGTTTTAGCGGACGAGGGGGGGAGCAGTACTTC.

The V and J genes are TRBV6-6 and TRBJ1-5, with 8 bases identical to TRBD1. CDR1 and CDR2 from the germline V gene are MNHNY and SVGAGI (reference sequence). J was trimmed by 7 bases and V by 5 bases; bases with no gene match: 13. The CDR3 loop spans 16 amino acids. CDR3 DNA: TGTGCCAGCAGTCCAACTCCCGGACAGGGAATACAGCCCCAGCATTTT. It encodes CASSPTPGQGIQPQHF.

The V gene is TRBV9, the J gene TRBJ1-1; D perhaps matches TRBD1 (5 bases). Germline assignment: CDR1 SGDLS and CDR2 YYNGEE. Trimming left V 2 bases short and J 4 bases short, with 21 bases between. The CDR3 extends over 17 amino acids. This chain's CDR3 is CASSVSGNTAGGTEAFF. Here the CDR3 DNA reads TGTGCCAGCAGCGTCTCCGGAAACACCGCCGGGGGCACTGAAGCTTTCTTT.

This rearrangement joins TRBV5-1 to TRBJ2-5; 10 positions match TRBD2. With 4 bases clipped from V and 5 bases from J, the junction kept 8 bases outside the gene matches. Germline CDR1 is SGHRS and CDR2 is YFSETQ. This CDR3 contains 15 residues. The CDR3 nucleotides read TGCGCCAGCAGCGTCGGGACTAGCGTGGAGGAGACCCAGTACTTC. Protein: CASSVGTSVEETQYF.

This chain uses TRBV7-9 with TRBJ1-2; no clear D. Per germline, CDR1 SEHNR and CDR2 FQNEAQ (reference sequence). Trimming removed 3 bases at V and 4 bases at J, with 12 bases between. The CDR3 consists of 14 residues. CDR3 bases: TGTGCCAGCAGCTTGTCGGACGGTCCCTATGGCTACACCTTC. Protein product: CASSLSDGPYGYTF.

J is TRBJ2-1 and V is TRBV27, with D possibly TRBD2 on 6 matching bases. The CDR3 sequence is 16 residues long. V was clipped by 8 bases and J by 0 bases, with 17 bases between them. Germline CDR1 reads MNHEY; CDR2 reads SMNVEV (reference sequence). The CDR3 reads CASSKLGEVSYNEQFF. CDR3 sequence (DNA): TGTGCCAGCTCGAAGTTGGGGGAGGTCTCCTACAATGAGCAGTTCTTC.

This chain joins TRBV5-1 and TRBJ2-5, with TRBD1 identical over 12 bases. The CDR3 loop spans 16 amino acids. Germline CDR1 SGHRS, CDR2 YFSETQ. The J segment lost 5 bases and the V segment lost 0 bases, leaving 5 bases of the junction unmatched. CDR3 protein: CASSLAGTGGGETQYF. CDR3 nucleotides: TGCGCCAGCAGCTTGGCGGGGACAGGGGGCGGGGAGACCCAGTACTTC.